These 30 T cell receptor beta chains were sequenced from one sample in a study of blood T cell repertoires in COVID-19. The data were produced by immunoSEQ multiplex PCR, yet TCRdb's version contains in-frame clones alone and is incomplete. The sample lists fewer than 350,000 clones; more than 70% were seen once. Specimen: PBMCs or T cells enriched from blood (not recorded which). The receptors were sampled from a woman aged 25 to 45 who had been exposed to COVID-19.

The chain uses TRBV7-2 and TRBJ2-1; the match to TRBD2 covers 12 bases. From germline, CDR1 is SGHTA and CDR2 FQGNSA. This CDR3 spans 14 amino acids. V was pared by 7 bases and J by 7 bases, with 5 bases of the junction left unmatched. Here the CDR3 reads CASTLAGGPNEQFF. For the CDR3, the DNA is TGTGCCAGCACCCTAGCGGGAGGGCCGAATGAGCAGTTCTTC.

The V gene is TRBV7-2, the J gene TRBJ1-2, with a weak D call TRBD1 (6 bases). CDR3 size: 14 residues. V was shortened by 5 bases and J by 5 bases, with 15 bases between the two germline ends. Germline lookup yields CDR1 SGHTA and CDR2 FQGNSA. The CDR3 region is CASSISGTRYGYTF. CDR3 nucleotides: TGTGCCAGCAGCATAAGTGGGACAAGGTATGGCTACACCTTC.

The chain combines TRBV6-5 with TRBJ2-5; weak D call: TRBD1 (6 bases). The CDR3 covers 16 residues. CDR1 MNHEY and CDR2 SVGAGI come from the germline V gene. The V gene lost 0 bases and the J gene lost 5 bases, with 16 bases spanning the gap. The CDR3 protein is CASSYSPFRGGETQYF. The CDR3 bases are TGTGCCAGCAGTTACTCACCCTTCAGGGGTGGTGAGACCCAGTACTTC.

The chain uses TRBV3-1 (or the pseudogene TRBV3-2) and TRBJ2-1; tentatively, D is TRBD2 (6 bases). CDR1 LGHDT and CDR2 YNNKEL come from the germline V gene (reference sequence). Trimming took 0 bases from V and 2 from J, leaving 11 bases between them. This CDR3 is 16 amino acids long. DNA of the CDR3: TGTGCCAGCAGCCAAGATTTGGGGGAGGCCTACAATGAGCAGTTCTTC. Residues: CASSQDLGEAYNEQFF.

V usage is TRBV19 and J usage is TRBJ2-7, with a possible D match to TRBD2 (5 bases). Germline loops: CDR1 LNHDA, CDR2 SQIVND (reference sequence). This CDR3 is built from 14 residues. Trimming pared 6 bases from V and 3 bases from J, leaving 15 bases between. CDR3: CASRKEVSVYEQYF. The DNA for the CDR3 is TGTGCCAGTAGAAAGGAGGTTAGCGTCTACGAGCAGTACTTC.

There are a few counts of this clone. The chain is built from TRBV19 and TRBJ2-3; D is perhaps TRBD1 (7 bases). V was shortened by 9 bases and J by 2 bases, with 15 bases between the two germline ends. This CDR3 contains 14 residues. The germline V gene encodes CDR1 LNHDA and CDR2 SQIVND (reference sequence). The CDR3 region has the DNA TGTGCCAGCTCTCAGGGGGGAAACACAGATACGCAGTATTTT. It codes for CASSQGGNTDTQYF.

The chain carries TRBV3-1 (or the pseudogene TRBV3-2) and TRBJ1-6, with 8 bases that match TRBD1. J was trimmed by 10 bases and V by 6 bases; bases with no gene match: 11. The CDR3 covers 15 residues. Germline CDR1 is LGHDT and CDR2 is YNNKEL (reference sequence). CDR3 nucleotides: TGTGCCAGCAGACCCGGGACAGGCAGATACTCACCCCTCCACTTT. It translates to CASRPGTGRYSPLHF.

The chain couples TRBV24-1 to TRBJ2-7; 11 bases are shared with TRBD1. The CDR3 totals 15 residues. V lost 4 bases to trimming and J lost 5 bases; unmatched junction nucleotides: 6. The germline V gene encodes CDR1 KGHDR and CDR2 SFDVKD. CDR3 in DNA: TGTGCCACCAGTGACACCGGGACAGGGGGGAACGAGCAGTACTTC. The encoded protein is CATSDTGTGGNEQYF.

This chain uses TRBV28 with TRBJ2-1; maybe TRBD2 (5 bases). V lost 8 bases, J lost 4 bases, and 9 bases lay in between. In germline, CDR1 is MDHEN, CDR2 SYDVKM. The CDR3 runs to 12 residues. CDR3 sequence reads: CASGGRYNEQFF. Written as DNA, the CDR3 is TGTGCCAGCGGAGGACGATACAATGAGCAGTTCTTC.

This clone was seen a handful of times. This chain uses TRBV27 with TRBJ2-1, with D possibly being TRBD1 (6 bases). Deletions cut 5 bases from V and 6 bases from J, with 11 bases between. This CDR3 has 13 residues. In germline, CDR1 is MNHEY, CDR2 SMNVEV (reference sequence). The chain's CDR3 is CASSLQGFNEQFF. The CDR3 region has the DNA TGTGCCAGCAGTCTGCAGGGGTTCAATGAGCAGTTCTTC.

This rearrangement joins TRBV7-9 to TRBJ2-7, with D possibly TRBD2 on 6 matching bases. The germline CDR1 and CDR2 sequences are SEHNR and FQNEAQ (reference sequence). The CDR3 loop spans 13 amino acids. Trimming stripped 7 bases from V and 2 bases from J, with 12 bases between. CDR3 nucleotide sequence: TGTGCCAGCATGCGGGATGGAACCTACGAGCAGTACTTC. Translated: CASMRDGTYEQYF.

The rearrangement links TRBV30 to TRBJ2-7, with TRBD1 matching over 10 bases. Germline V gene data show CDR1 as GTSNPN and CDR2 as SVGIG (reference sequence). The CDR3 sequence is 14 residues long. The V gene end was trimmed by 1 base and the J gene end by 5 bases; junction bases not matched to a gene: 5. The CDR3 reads CAWSGGTGVHEQYF. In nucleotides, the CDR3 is TGTGCCTGGAGTGGGGGGACAGGGGTGCACGAGCAGTACTTC.

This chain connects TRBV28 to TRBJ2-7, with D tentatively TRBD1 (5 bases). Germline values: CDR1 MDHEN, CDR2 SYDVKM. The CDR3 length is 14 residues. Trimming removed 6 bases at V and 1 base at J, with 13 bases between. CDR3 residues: CASSLQGGSYEQYF. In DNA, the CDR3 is TGTGCCAGCAGCCTTCAGGGCGGTTCCTACGAGCAGTACTTC.

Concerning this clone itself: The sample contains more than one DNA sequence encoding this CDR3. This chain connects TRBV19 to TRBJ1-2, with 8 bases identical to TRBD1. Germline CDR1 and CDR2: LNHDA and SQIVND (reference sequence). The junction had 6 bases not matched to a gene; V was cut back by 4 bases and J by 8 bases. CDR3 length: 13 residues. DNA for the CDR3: TGTGCCAGTAGTACAGGACAGGGAAGGGGCTACACCTTC. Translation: CASSTGQGRGYTF.

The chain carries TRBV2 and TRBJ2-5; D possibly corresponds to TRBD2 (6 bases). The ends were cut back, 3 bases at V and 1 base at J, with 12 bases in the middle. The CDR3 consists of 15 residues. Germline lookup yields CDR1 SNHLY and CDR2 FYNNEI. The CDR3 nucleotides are TGTGCCAGCAGTGAGGGGCGGGGCGGCCAAGAGACCCAGTACTTC. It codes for CASSEGRGGQETQYF.

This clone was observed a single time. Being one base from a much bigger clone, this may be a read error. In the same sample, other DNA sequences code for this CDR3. The CDR3 here is CASSLGTGGGGTEAFF. In DNA, the CDR3 is TGTGCCAGCAGCTTGGGGACCGGGGGCGGGGGCACTGAAGCTTTCTTT. The rearrangement links TRBV7-9 to TRBJ1-1, with D possibly matching TRBD1 (6 bases). This CDR3 spans 16 amino acids. V was shortened by 3 bases and J by 4 bases, with 18 bases between the two germline ends. In germline, CDR1 is SEHNR, CDR2 FQNEAQ (reference sequence).

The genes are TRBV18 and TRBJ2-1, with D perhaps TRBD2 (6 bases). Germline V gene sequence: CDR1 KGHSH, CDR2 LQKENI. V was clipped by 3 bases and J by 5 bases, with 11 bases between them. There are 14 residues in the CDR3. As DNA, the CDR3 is TGTGCCAGCTCACCTGGCGGGACTCACAATGAGCAGTTCTTC. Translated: CASSPGGTHNEQFF.

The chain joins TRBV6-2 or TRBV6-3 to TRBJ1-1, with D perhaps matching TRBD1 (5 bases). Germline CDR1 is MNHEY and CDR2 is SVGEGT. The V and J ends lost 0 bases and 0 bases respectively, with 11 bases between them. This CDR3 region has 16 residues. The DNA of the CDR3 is TGTGCCAGCAGTTACTCTGGGGGGACCATGAACACTGAAGCTTTCTTT. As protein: CASSYSGGTMNTEAFF.

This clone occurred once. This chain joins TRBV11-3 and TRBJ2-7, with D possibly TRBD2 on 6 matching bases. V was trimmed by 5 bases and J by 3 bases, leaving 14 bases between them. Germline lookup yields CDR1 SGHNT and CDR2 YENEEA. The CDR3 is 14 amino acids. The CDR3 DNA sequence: TGTGCCAGCAGCATCCAAGGTAGCGGCTACGAGCAGTACTTC. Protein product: CASSIQGSGYEQYF.

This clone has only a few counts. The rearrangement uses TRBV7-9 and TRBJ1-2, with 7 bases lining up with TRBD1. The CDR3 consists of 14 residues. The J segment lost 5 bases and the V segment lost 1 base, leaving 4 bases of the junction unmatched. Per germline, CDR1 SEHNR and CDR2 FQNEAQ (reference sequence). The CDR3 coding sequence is TGTGCCAGCAGCTTAGGGGGACAGCCTTATGGCTACACCTTC. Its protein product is CASSLGGQPYGYTF.

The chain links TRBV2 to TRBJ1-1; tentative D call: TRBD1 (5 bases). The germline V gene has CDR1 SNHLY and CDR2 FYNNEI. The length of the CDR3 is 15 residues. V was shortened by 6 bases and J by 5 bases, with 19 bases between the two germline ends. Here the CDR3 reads CASSLQDIAGTEAFF. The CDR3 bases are TGTGCCAGCAGCCTACAGGACATCGCGGGAACTGAAGCTTTCTTT.

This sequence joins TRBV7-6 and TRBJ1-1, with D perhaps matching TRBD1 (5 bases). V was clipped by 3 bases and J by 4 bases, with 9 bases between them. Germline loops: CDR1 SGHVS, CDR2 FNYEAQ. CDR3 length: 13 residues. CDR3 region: CASSFGASTEAFF. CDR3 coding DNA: TGTGCCAGCAGCTTTGGGGCAAGCACTGAAGCTTTCTTT.

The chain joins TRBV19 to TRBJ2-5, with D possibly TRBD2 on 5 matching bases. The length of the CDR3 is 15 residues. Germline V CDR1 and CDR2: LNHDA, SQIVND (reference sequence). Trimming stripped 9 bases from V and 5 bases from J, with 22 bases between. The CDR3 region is CASRPSGPRGETQYF. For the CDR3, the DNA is TGTGCCAGCCGCCCTTCCGGGCCCCGAGGGGAGACCCAGTACTTC.

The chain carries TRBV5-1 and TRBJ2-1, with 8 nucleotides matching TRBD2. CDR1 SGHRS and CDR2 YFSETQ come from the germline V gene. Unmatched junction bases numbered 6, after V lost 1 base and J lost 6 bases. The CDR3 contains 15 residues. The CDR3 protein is CASSLIAGMINEQFF. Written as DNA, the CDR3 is TGCGCCAGCAGCTTGATAGCGGGAATGATCAATGAGCAGTTCTTC.

CDR3 nucleotides: TGCAGTGCAAGACCGAATTCACCCCTCCACTTT. This gives the protein CSARPNSPLHF. This chain joins TRBV20-1 and TRBJ1-6; D is ambiguous. V lost 6 bases to trimming and J lost 7 bases, with 7 bases between them. There are 11 residues in the CDR3. In germline, CDR1 is DFQATT, CDR2 SNEGSKA (reference sequence).

The CDR3 DNA reads TGTGCCAGCAGTCCCGGGTTGGTCGAGCAGTTCTTC. It codes for CASSPGLVEQFF. This chain joins TRBV28 and TRBJ2-1; D is uncertain. The CDR3 sequence is 12 residues long. In germline, CDR1 is MDHEN, CDR2 SYDVKM. Trimming shortened V by 5 bases and J by 10 bases, and 12 bases separated the two germline ends. Filled out from reference TRBV28 and TRBJ2-1, the complete variable domain reads DVKVTQSSRYLVKRTGEKVFLECVQDMDHENMFWYRQDPGLGLRLIYFSYDVKMKEKGDIPEGYSVSREKKERFSLILESASTNQTSMYLCASSPGLVEQFFGPGTRLTVL.

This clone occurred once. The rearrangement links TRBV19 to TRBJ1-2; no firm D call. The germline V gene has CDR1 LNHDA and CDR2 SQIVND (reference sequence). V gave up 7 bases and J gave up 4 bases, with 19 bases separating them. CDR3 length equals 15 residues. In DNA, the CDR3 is TGTGCCAGTAAAAAGGTGATGGGCAGCCTCTATGGCTACACCTTC. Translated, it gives CASKKVMGSLYGYTF.

The CDR3 region is CASSEDSSVGYTF. The CDR3 region has the DNA TGTGCCAGCAGTGAGGACAGTTCGGTAGGCTACACCTTC. The chain combines TRBV2 with TRBJ1-2, with a weak D call TRBD1 (6 bases). V was cut by 3 bases and J by 8 bases, with 13 bases left in between. Looked up from germline, CDR1 is SNHLY and CDR2 is FYNNEI. This CDR3 is built from 13 residues.

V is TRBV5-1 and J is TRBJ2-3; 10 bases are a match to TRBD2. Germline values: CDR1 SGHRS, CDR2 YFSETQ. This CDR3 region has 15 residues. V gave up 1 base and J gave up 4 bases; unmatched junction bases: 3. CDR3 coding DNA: TGCGCCAGCAGCTTGCCTAGCGGGAGTCCAGATACGCAGTATTTT. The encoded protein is CASSLPSGSPDTQYF.

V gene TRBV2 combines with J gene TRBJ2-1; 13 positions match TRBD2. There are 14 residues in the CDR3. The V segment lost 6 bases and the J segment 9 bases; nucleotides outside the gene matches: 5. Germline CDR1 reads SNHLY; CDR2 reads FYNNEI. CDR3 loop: CASRGTSGILEQFF. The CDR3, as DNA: TGTGCCAGCAGGGGGACTAGCGGGATCCTTGAGCAGTTCTTC. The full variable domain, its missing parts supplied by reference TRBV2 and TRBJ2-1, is EPEVTQTPSHQVTQMGQEVILRCVPISNHLYFYWYRQILGQKVEFLVSFYNNEISEKSEIFDDQFSVERPDGSNFTLKIRSTKLEDSAMYFCASRGTSGILEQFFGPGTRLTVL.